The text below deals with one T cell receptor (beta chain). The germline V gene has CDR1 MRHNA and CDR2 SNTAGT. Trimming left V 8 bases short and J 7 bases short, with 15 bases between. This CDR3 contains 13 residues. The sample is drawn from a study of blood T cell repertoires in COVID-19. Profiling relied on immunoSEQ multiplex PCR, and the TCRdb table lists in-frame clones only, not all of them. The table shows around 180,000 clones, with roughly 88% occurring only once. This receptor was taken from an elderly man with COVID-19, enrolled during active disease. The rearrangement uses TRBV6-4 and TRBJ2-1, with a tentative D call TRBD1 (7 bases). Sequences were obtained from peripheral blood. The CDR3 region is CASSMTGRNEQFF. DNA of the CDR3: TGTGCCAGCTCCATGACAGGGAGGAATGAGCAGTTCTTC.